The 3 T cell receptor beta chains listed next were all sequenced from one sample in a study of blood T cell repertoires in COVID-19. Assay used: immunoSEQ multiplex PCR; TCRdb lists only in-frame clones, some missing. This sample has some 100,000 clones, with roughly 85% found just once. The sequenced sample consisted of PBMCs or T cells enriched from blood (not recorded which). The source is a woman in her 50s who had recovered from COVID-19.

The chain combines TRBV24-1 with TRBJ2-7; 9 nucleotides align to TRBD1. The length of the CDR3 is 15 residues. The germline gives CDR1 KGHDR, CDR2 SFDVKD. Trimming cost V 2 bases and J 6 bases; bases outside gene matches: 7. The CDR3 DNA reads as TGTGCCACCAGTGATTCCGGGACAGGGTATCGCGAGCAGTACTTC. Translation gives CATSDSGTGYREQYF.

The gene calls are TRBV11-2 and TRBJ1-2; unclear D gene. The CDR3 contains 14 residues. V lost 7 bases to trimming and J lost 7 bases, with 19 bases between them. The germline V gene has CDR1 SGHAT and CDR2 FQNNGV. CDR3 nucleotide sequence: TGTGCCAGCAACGAGGGTATGAAGGGTAGTGGCTACACCTTC. The encoded protein is CASNEGMKGSGYTF.

The V call is TRBV28, the J call TRBJ2-5; 7 nucleotides align to TRBD2. The CDR3 consists of 15 residues. Germline V gene sequence: CDR1 MDHEN, CDR2 SYDVKM. Trimming at V came to 3 bases and at J to 1 base, leaving 5 bases not matched to a gene. The CDR3 bases are TGTGCCAGCAGTTTTCTAGCGGCCGCCCAAGAGACCCAGTACTTC. It encodes CASSFLAAAQETQYF.